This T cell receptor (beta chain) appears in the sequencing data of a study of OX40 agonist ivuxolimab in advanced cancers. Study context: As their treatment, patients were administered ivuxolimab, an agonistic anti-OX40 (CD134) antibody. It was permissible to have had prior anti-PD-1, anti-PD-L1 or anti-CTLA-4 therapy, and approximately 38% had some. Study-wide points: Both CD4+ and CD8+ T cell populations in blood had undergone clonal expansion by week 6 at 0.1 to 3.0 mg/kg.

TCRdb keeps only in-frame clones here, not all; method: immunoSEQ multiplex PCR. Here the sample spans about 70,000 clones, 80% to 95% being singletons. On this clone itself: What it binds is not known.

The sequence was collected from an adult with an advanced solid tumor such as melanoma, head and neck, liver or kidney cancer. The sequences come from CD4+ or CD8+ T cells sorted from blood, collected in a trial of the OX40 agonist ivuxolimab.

CDR3 region: CASSLTGTGLGSPLHF. The CDR3, as DNA: TGTGCCAGCAGCCTTACCGGGACAGGGTTGGGATCACCCCTCCACTTT. This chain connects TRBV5-4 to TRBJ1-6; 9 nucleotides line up with TRBD1. The V gene end was trimmed by 4 bases and the J gene end by 10 bases; junction bases not matched to a gene: 12. The CDR3 covers 16 residues. Germline loops: CDR1 SGHNT, CDR2 YYREEE (reference sequence).